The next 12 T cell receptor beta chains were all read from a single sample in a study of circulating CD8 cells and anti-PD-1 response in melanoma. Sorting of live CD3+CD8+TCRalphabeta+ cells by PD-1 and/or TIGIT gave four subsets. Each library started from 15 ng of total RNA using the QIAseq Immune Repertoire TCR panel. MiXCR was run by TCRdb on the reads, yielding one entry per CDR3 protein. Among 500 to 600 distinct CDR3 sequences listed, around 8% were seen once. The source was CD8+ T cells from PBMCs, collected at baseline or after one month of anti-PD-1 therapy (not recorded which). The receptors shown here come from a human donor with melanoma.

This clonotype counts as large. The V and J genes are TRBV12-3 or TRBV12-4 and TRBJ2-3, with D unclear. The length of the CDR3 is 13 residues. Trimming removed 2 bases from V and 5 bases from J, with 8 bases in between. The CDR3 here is CASSLLRRDTQYF. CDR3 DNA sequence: TGTGCCAGCAGTTTATTGAGGCGAGATACGCAGTATTTT.

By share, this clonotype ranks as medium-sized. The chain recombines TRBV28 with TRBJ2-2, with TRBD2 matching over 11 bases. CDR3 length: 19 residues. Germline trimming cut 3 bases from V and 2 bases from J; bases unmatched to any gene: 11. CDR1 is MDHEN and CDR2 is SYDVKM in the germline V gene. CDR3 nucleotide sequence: TGTGCCAGCAGTTTCCTACTAGCGGGAGTTCTTAAAAACACCGGGGAGCTGTTTTTT. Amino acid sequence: CASSFLLAGVLKNTGELFF.

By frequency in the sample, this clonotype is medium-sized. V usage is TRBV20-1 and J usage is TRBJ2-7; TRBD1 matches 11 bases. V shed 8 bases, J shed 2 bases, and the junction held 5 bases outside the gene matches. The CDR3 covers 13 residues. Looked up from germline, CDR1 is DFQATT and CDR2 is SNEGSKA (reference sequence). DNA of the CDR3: TGCAGTAAAAAGGGACAGGGGGCCTACGAGCAGTACTTC. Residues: CSKKGQGAYEQYF.

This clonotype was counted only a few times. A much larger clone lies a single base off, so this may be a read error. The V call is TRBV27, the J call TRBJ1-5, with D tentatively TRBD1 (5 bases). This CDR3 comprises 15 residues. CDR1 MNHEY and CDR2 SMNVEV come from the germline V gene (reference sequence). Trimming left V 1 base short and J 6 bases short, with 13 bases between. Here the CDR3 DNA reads TGTGCCAGCAGTTTATGGTCGACAAGGGGTCAGCCCCAGCATTTT. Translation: CASSLWSTRGQPQHF.

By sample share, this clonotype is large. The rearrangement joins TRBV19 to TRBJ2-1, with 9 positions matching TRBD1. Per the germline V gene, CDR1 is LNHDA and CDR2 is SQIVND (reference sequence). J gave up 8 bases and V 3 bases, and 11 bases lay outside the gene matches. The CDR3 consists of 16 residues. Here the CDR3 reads CASSMQQGADKDEQFF. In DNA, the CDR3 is TGTGCCAGTAGTATGCAACAGGGGGCAGATAAGGATGAGCAGTTCTTC.

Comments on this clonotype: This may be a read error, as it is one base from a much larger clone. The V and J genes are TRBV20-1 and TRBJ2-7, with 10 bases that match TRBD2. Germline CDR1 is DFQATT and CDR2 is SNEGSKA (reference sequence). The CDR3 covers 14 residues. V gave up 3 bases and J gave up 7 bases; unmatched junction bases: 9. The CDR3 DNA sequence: TGCAGTGCTAGCCTAGCGGGAGCTTACAATGAGCAGTACTTC. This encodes CSASLAGAYNEQYF.

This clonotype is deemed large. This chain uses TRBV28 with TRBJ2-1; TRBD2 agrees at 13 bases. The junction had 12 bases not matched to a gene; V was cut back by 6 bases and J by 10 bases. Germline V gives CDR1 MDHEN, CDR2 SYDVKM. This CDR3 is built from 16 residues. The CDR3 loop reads CASSFEELAGGGEQFF. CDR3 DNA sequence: TGTGCCAGCAGCTTCGAGGAACTAGCGGGAGGGGGGGAGCAGTTCTTC.

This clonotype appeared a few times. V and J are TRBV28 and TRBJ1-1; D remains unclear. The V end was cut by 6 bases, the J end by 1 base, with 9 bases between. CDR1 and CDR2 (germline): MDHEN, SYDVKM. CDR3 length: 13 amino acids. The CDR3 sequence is CASSWTGNTEAFF. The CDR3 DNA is TGTGCCAGCAGCTGGACGGGGAACACTGAAGCTTTCTTT.

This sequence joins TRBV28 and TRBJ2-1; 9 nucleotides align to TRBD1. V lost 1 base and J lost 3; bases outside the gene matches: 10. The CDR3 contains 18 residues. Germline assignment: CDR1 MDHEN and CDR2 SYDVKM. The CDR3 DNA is TGTGCCAGCAGTTTATTTTCGGGGACAGGGCGCTACTACAATGAGCAGTTCTTC. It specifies CASSLFSGTGRYYNEQFF.

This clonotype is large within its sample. The CDR3 loop reads CASRRDRSIGNTIYF. The CDR3 nucleotides are TGCGCCAGCAGACGAGACAGGTCCATTGGAAACACCATATATTTT. The V call is TRBV5-1, the J call TRBJ1-3; tentative D call: TRBD1 (6 bases). This CDR3 is built from 15 residues. Trimming shortened V by 5 bases and J by 3 bases, and 15 bases separated the two germline ends. The germline gives CDR1 SGHRS, CDR2 YFSETQ. The variable domain in full, completed from reference TRBV5-1 and TRBJ1-3, reads KAGVTQTPRYLIKTRGQQVTLSCSPISGHRSVSWYQQTPGQGLQFLFEYFSETQRNKGNFPGRFSGRQFSNSRSEMNVSTLELGDSALYLCASRRDRSIGNTIYFGEGSWLTVV.

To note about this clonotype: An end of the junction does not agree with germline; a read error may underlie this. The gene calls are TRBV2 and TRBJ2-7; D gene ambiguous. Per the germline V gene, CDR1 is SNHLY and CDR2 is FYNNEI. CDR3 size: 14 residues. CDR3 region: CASRMTEYFYEQYF. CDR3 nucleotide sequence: TGCGCCAGCAGAATGACGGAGTACTTCTACGAGCAGTACTTC.

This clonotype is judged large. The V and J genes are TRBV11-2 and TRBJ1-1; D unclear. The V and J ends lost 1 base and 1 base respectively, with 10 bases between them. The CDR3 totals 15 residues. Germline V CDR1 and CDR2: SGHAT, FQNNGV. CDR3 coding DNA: TGTGCCAGCAGCTTAGCTGTAGGTCCGAACACTGAAGCTTTCTTT. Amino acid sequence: CASSLAVGPNTEAFF.